The 24 T cell receptor beta chains given below trace back to one sample, sequenced in a study of shared clonotypes between healthy human individuals. Data came from immunoSEQ multiplex PCR; TCRdb stores just in-frame clones and leaves some out. Of some 2,500,000 clones detected, over 85% appear once; the ten largest clones hold 0.36%. The sequenced sample was naive CD4+ T cells from PBMCs. Specified subset: CD45RA+ positively selected. The receptor source for this set is a man between 18 and 35 years old in good health. Some clones in this sample may be carry-over from other donors' samples.

This clone appeared a single time. The CDR3 loop is CASSLFGSYEQYF. CDR3 coding DNA: TGTGCCAGCAGCTTGTTCGGATCGTACGAGCAGTACTTC. J is TRBJ2-7 and V is TRBV5-6; D not resolved. The V and J ends lost 1 base and 4 bases respectively, with 9 bases between them. The CDR3 has 13 amino acids. CDR1 is SGHDT, CDR2 YYEEEE, per germline.

V usage is TRBV30 and J usage is TRBJ2-1, with a tentative D call TRBD1 (5 bases). Germline CDR1 reads GTSNPN; CDR2 reads SVGIG (reference sequence). This CDR3 is built from 13 residues. V shed 0 bases and J shed 6 bases, with 9 bases lying between them. This CDR3 reads CAWSVGAFNEQFF. The CDR3 bases are TGTGCCTGGAGTGTTGGGGCCTTCAATGAGCAGTTCTTC.

The DNA for the CDR3 is TGTGCCAGCAGCTCGCGGACTAGCGGGATAATCAGAGAGACCCAGTACTTC. Residues: CASSSRTSGIIRETQYF. V usage is TRBV5-6 and J usage is TRBJ2-5; TRBD2 aligns across 12 bases. Germline V gives CDR1 SGHDT, CDR2 YYEEEE. The V gene end was trimmed by 3 bases and the J gene end by 4 bases; junction bases not matched to a gene: 10. There are 17 residues in the CDR3.

The chain links TRBV19 to TRBJ2-7, with D tentatively TRBD1 (5 bases). The CDR3 has 17 amino acids. V was clipped by 6 bases and J by 2 bases, with 23 bases between them. The germline CDR1 and CDR2 sequences are LNHDA and SQIVND (reference sequence). The CDR3 region is CASRLQGAAFPTYEQYF. The CDR3, as DNA: TGTGCCAGTAGGTTGCAGGGCGCCGCATTCCCAACCTACGAGCAGTACTTC.

Remarks on this clone: Other DNA sequences in this sample translate to the same CDR3. The V gene is TRBV28, the J gene TRBJ1-1; no definite D call. Germline CDR1 and CDR2: MDHEN and SYDVKM. The V end was cut by 8 bases, the J end by 1 base, with 5 bases between. This CDR3 region has 11 residues. DNA for the CDR3: TGTGCCAGCGGTGGGAACACTGAAGCTTTCTTT. Amino acid sequence: CASGGNTEAFF.

Written as DNA, the CDR3 is TGTGCCAGCAGGCCCTCTCCTGGAGCAACTAATGAAAAACTGTTTTTT. Translation gives CASRPSPGATNEKLFF. The chain recombines TRBV6-6 with TRBJ1-4; no reliable D call. The CDR3 is 16 amino acids. Germline loops: CDR1 MNHNY, CDR2 SVGAGI (reference sequence). V lost 6 bases, J lost 0 bases, and 14 bases lay in between.

This clone was picked up a small number of times. The V call is TRBV9, the J call TRBJ1-1; 10 nucleotides match TRBD1. Germline-derived CDR1 and CDR2 are SGDLS and YYNGEE. The CDR3 loop spans 15 amino acids. The V segment lost 4 bases and the J segment 6 bases; nucleotides outside the gene matches: 9. The CDR3 nucleotides are TGTGCCAGCAGCCCAGAGACAGGGGGCTTGGCTGAAGCTTTCTTT. The encoded protein is CASSPETGGLAEAFF. Full variable domain (outside the CDR3, taken from reference TRBV9 and TRBJ1-1): DSGVTQTPKHLITATGQRVTLRCSPRSGDLSVYWYQQSLDQGLQFLIQYYNGEERAKGNILERFSAQQFPDLHSELNLSSLELGDSALYFCASSPETGGLAEAFFGQGTRLTVV.

The chain combines TRBV5-8 with TRBJ1-2, with a possible D match to TRBD1 (5 bases). This CDR3 is 17 amino acids long. V was clipped by 3 bases and J by 3 bases, with 21 bases between them. Per germline, CDR1 SGHTS and CDR2 YDEGEE. The CDR3 sequence: CASSSQDTTLGYYGYTF. The CDR3 bases are TGTGCCAGCAGCTCCCAGGACACAACCCTAGGGTACTATGGCTACACCTTC.

This chain connects TRBV6-4 to TRBJ1-3; D unclear. The V and J ends lost 3 bases and 4 bases respectively, with 7 bases between them. Germline CDR1 reads MRHNA; CDR2 reads SNTAGT. The CDR3 totals 13 residues. The DNA of the CDR3 is TGTGCCAGCAGTGAATCCCCCGGAAACACCATATATTTT. Translated, it gives CASSESPGNTIYF.

The V and J genes are TRBV6-5 and TRBJ1-2, with D possibly being TRBD1 (5 bases). The germline V gene encodes CDR1 MNHEY and CDR2 SVGAGI. Trimming left V 6 bases short and J 4 bases short, with 18 bases between. CDR3 size: 15 residues. CDR3 DNA sequence: TGTGCCAGCAGCCCAGCCCCGGGGCGAGGCTATGGCTACACCTTC. It codes for CASSPAPGRGYGYTF.

This rearrangement joins TRBV6-4 to TRBJ2-2; D is undetermined. Trimming left V 8 bases short and J 0 bases short, with 10 bases between. The CDR3 has 14 residues. From germline, CDR1 is MRHNA and CDR2 SNTAGT. The CDR3: CASSALANTGELFF. CDR3 nucleotide sequence: TGTGCCAGCTCTGCCCTCGCGAACACCGGGGAGCTGTTTTTT.

The rearrangement links TRBV7-3 to TRBJ2-5; TRBD1 matches 8 bases. CDR3 length: 14 amino acids. Germline CDR1 SGHTA, CDR2 FQGTGA. Trimming took 2 bases from V and 11 from J; bases not matched to a gene: 10. The CDR3 spells CASSLVAGGVGQYF. DNA for the CDR3: TGTGCCAGCAGCTTAGTGGCAGGGGGCGTAGGGCAGTACTTC.

V is TRBV7-2 and J is TRBJ2-2, with D maybe TRBD1 (5 bases). Germline V lookup: CDR1 SGHTA, CDR2 FQGNSA. The CDR3 spans 15 residues. V dropped 3 bases and J dropped 6 bases, with 14 bases sitting between them. The CDR3 region has the DNA TGTGCCAGCAGCTTGGGGCGCAGATACTCCGGGGAGCTGTTTTTT. Its protein is CASSLGRRYSGELFF.

The chain joins TRBV6-1 to TRBJ2-7; 7 bases align to TRBD1. The CDR3 length is 15 residues. Unmatched junction bases numbered 7, after V lost 3 bases and J lost 2 bases. Germline-derived CDR1 and CDR2 are MNHNS and SASEGT. The CDR3 loop is CASSDRDRVAYEQYF. CDR3 DNA sequence: TGTGCCAGCAGTGACCGTGACAGGGTGGCCTACGAGCAGTACTTC.

The chain uses TRBV18 and TRBJ2-7; D may be TRBD2 (6 bases). CDR3 length: 12 amino acids. Trimming took off 8 bases at V and 5 bases at J, with 13 bases between the two ends. Germline V CDR1 and CDR2: KGHSH, LQKENI. CDR3 sequence reads: CASGPGLDEQYF. The CDR3 bases are TGTGCCAGCGGACCGGGACTTGACGAGCAGTACTTC.

The chain has TRBV7-9 and TRBJ2-1; 8 bases agree with TRBD2. CDR1 is SEHNR and CDR2 is FQNEAQ in the germline V gene (reference sequence). V lost 4 bases and J lost 8; bases outside the gene matches: 10. The CDR3 runs 15 residues. CDR3 bases: TGTGCCAGCAGCTCTTACCGACTAGCGATCGATGAGCAGTTCTTC. Translating it yields CASSSYRLAIDEQFF.

This rearrangement joins TRBV28 to TRBJ1-2; weak D call: TRBD1 (6 bases). The V and J ends lost 3 bases and 7 bases respectively, with 18 bases between them. Germline CDR1 is MDHEN and CDR2 is SYDVKM. The CDR3 sequence is 15 residues long. CDR3 protein: CASSFLRAGAGGYTF. The CDR3 DNA follows: TGTGCCAGCAGTTTTTTGAGGGCAGGGGCGGGTGGCTACACCTTC.

This clone was detected only once. The chain links TRBV28 to TRBJ1-2, with TRBD1 matching 8 bases. Germline trimming cut 6 bases from V and 3 bases from J; bases unmatched to any gene: 9. This CDR3 is 15 amino acids long. Germline V gives CDR1 MDHEN, CDR2 SYDVKM. CDR3 sequence: CASRWTGNHYYGYTF. The CDR3 nucleotides are TGTGCCAGCAGATGGACAGGGAATCATTACTATGGCTACACCTTC.

This clone has only one observation. The V gene is TRBV25-1, the J gene TRBJ2-3; the match to TRBD1 covers 8 bases. The CDR3 is 15 amino acids. V lost 6 bases, J lost 6 bases, and 11 bases stayed unmatched. Germline CDR1 reads MGHDK; CDR2 reads SYGVNS. CDR3 nucleotides: TGTGCCAGCAGCGCCCGGGACAGGTCTTCGGATACGCAGTATTTT. Encoded protein: CASSARDRSSDTQYF.

This chain links TRBV7-9 with TRBJ2-3; 10 nucleotides align to TRBD1. Germline-derived CDR1 and CDR2 are SEHNR and FQNEAQ (reference sequence). CDR3 length: 12 residues. J lost 9 bases, V lost 5 bases, and 2 bases had no gene match. The CDR3 nucleotides are TGTGCCAGCAGCCGGGGACAGGGGACGCAGTATTTT. The encoded protein is CASSRGQGTQYF.

The chain carries TRBV4-2 and TRBJ2-2; TRBD2 is a possible D gene (6 bases). The V end lost 5 bases, the J end lost 4 bases, and 14 bases lay between the germline ends. Germline CDR1 is LGHNA and CDR2 is YNFKEQ. The CDR3 extends over 15 amino acids. The DNA for the CDR3 is TGTGCCAGCAGCTCATCAACCGGGGGCACCGGGGAGCTGTTTTTT. Translation: CASSSSTGGTGELFF.

This clone has more than one count but fewer than ten. The chain employs TRBV29-1 and TRBJ1-1, with no clear D. Deletions cut 6 bases from V and 1 base from J, with 9 bases between. This CDR3 comprises 12 residues. Germline V gives CDR1 SQVTM, CDR2 ANQGSEA. This CDR3 is CSVDRWNTEAFF. CDR3 DNA: TGCAGCGTCGACCGATGGAACACTGAAGCTTTCTTT.

The chain uses TRBV5-6 and TRBJ2-7; 7 bases align to TRBD1. The CDR3 length is 16 residues. Germline V CDR1 and CDR2: SGHDT, YYEEEE. Losses at the gene ends were 4 bases for V and 0 bases for J; bases not matched to a gene: 10. The CDR3 spells CASSLETGQSSYEQYF. The CDR3 DNA is TGTGCCAGCAGCCTTGAGACGGGACAGAGCTCCTACGAGCAGTACTTC. Drawing the rest from reference TRBV5-6 and TRBJ2-7, the complete variable domain is DAGVTQSPTHLIKTRGQQVTLRCSPKSGHDTVSWYQQALGQGPQFIFQYYEEEERQRGNFPDRFSGHQFPNYSSELNVNALLLGDSALYLCASSLETGQSSYEQYFGPGTRLTVT.

The rearrangement links TRBV9 to TRBJ2-3; D gene uncertain. The CDR3 spans 15 residues. The germline V gene has CDR1 SGDLS and CDR2 YYNGEE. The V gene lost 2 bases and the J gene lost 3 bases, with 13 bases spanning the gap. The CDR3 loop is CASSVGLAFTDTQYF. CDR3 in DNA: TGTGCCAGCAGCGTGGGTCTGGCCTTTACAGATACGCAGTATTTT.